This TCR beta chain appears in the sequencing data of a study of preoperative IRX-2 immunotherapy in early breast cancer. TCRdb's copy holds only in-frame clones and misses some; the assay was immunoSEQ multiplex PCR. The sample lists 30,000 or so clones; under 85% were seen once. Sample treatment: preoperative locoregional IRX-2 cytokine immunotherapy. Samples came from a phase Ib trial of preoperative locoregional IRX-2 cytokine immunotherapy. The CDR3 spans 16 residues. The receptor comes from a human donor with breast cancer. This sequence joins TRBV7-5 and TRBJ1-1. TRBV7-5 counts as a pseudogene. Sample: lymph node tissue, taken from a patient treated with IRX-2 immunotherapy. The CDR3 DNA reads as TGTGCCAGCAGCTCCGACTGGGGGGATCTGTACACTGAAGCTTTCTTT. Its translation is CASSSDWGDLYTEAFF.